Listed here is a single T cell receptor beta chain. The sample belongs to a study of blood T cell repertoires in COVID-19. Looking at the study overall: Both acute and convalescent COVID-19 samples were obtained from the United States, Italy and Spain.

Either two negative PCRs, clearance, or symptom resolution qualified Cohort 3 donors as recovered. Per the germline V gene, CDR1 is MDHEN and CDR2 is SYDVKM. CDR3 length: 13 amino acids. V was shortened by 7 bases and J by 3 bases, with 12 bases between the two germline ends. Under the authors' procedure: Amplification with reference gene primers provided the estimates of nucleated cell counts. TCRdb's table, derived via immunoSEQ multiplex PCR, lists solely in-frame clones and lacks some. For V, J and clone size, that table is used; D and trimming come from the DNA. The sample shows about 330,000 clones, 92% of them seen only once.

The genes are TRBV28 and TRBJ1-2; the D gene is possibly TRBD1 (5 bases). Sample: PBMCs or T cells enriched from blood (not recorded which). This receptor was identified in a woman in her twenties or thirties who had recovered from COVID-19. The chain's CDR3 is CASNGGIYYGYTF. The CDR3 DNA reads TGTGCCAGCAACGGGGGGATTTACTATGGCTACACCTTC.